Below are 11 T cell receptor beta chains sequenced from a single sample in a study of shared clonotypes between healthy human individuals. TCRdb's copy holds only in-frame clones and misses some; the assay was immunoSEQ multiplex PCR. The table records around 2.5 million clones, 90% to 95% of them present only once. Specimen: naive CD4+ T cells from PBMCs. As to subset: CD45RA+ positively selected. These receptors all stem from a man aged 18 to 29 in good health. Some clones in this sample may be carry-over from other donors' samples.

The chain carries TRBV18 and TRBJ1-1; D gene uncertain. This CDR3 has 15 residues. V was shortened by 6 bases and J by 6 bases, with 20 bases between the two germline ends. From germline, CDR1 is KGHSH and CDR2 LQKENI. The chain's CDR3 is CASSPLSRELAEAFF. DNA of the CDR3: TGTGCCAGCTCGCCCCTATCCCGGGAACTAGCTGAAGCTTTCTTT.

As for this clone: The identical CDR3 is also encoded by other nucleotide sequences in the sample. The chain carries TRBV18 and TRBJ2-2; no firm D call. This CDR3 contains 13 residues. The V end was cut by 4 bases, the J end by 0 bases, with 3 bases between. Germline CDR1 and CDR2: KGHSH and LQKENI. Here the CDR3 reads CASSRSNTGELFF. CDR3 nucleotides: TGTGCCAGCTCACGTTCGAACACCGGGGAGCTGTTTTTT.

On this clone: Other DNA sequences in this sample translate to the same CDR3. As DNA, the CDR3 is TGTGCCAGCAGTTTGGGGCAGGGGCATCAGCCCCAGCATTTT. As protein: CASSLGQGHQPQHF. The rearrangement uses TRBV28 and TRBJ1-5; D is perhaps TRBD1 (6 bases). The V and J ends lost 3 bases and 5 bases respectively, with 11 bases between them. The CDR3 totals 14 residues. The germline V gene encodes CDR1 MDHEN and CDR2 SYDVKM.

The chain joins TRBV6-5 to TRBJ1-2; TRBD1 matches at 7 bases. The CDR3 is made up of 11 amino acids. Unmatched junction bases numbered 3, after V lost 6 bases and J lost 8 bases. The germline CDR1 and CDR2 sequences are MNHEY and SVGAGI. This CDR3 reads CASSPGGGYTF. The CDR3 region has the DNA TGTGCCAGCAGCCCAGGGGGGGGCTACACCTTC.

In DNA form, the CDR3 reads TGCGCCAGCAGCCACACAGAGAGCTCCTACAATGAGCAGTTCTTC. Its protein is CASSHTESSYNEQFF. The chain combines TRBV5-1 with TRBJ2-1; D is ambiguous. CDR1 and CDR2 from the germline V gene are SGHRS and YFSETQ. This CDR3 comprises 15 residues. The V end lost 4 bases, the J end lost 0 bases, and 11 bases lay between the germline ends.

J is TRBJ2-7 and V is TRBV28; D is perhaps TRBD1 (5 bases). Per the germline V gene, CDR1 is MDHEN and CDR2 is SYDVKM. The CDR3 spans 14 residues. V was trimmed by 5 bases and J by 1 base, leaving 12 bases between them. For the CDR3, the DNA is TGTGCCAGCAGTCTGGGCGACAGATCCTACGAGCAGTACTTC. This gives the protein CASSLGDRSYEQYF.

The chain combines TRBV5-4 with TRBJ2-7, with 10 bases aligning to TRBD2. From germline, CDR1 is SGHNT and CDR2 YYREEE (reference sequence). V shed 0 bases and J 5 bases; nucleotides not matched to a gene: 8. The CDR3 is 16 residues long. In DNA, the CDR3 is TGTGCCAGCAGCTTGGGGCTAGCGGGAGCTTTGAACGAGCAGTACTTC. It specifies CASSLGLAGALNEQYF.

The chain combines TRBV11-1 with TRBJ1-4, with a possible D match to TRBD1 (6 bases). CDR1 SGHAT and CDR2 FQDESV come from the germline V gene (reference sequence). V gave up 4 bases and J gave up 6 bases, with 15 bases separating them. CDR3 size: 15 residues. For the CDR3, the DNA is TGTGCCAGCAGCTCGCGGACAGCAGGCTATGAAAAACTGTTTTTT. This sequence encodes CASSSRTAGYEKLFF.

The chain carries TRBV11-3 and TRBJ2-2, with TRBD1 matching 9 bases. The CDR3 is 16 amino acids. Trimming removed 5 bases from V and 5 bases from J; junction bases left unmatched: 9. Germline V CDR1 and CDR2: SGHNT, YENEEA. CDR3 DNA sequence: TGTGCCAGCAGCCCGACAGGACAGGGGAGGACCGGGGAGCTGTTTTTT. Protein sequence: CASSPTGQGRTGELFF.

This clone has just one count. This chain uses TRBV5-6 with TRBJ2-7; D perhaps matches TRBD1 (6 bases). CDR1 is SGHDT and CDR2 is YYEEEE in the germline V gene. The CDR3 has 14 amino acids. Trimming cost V 4 bases and J 4 bases, with 15 bases left between them. CDR3 amino acids: CASSLDRLSYEQYF. DNA for the CDR3: TGTGCCAGCAGCCTAGACAGGTTGTCGTACGAGCAGTACTTC.

The chain couples TRBV7-3 to TRBJ2-5; D remains ambiguous. Germline assignment: CDR1 SGHTA and CDR2 FQGTGA. There are 14 residues in the CDR3. V lost 2 bases and J lost 2, with 9 bases in between. DNA for the CDR3: TGTGCCAGCAGCTTAGCATCCAGGCAAGAGACCCAGTACTTC. Its protein is CASSLASRQETQYF.